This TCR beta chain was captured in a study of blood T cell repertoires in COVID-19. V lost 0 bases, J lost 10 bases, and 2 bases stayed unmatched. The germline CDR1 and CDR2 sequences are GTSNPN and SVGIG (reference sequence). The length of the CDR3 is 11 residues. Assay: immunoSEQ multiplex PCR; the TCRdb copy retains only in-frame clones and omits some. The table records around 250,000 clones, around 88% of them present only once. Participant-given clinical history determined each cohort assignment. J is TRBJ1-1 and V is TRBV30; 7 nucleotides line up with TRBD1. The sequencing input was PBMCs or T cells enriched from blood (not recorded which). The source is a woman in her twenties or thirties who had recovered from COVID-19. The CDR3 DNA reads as TGTGCCTGGAGTGTAAAGGGGGCAGCTTTCTTT. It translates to CAWSVKGAAFF.